The 9 T cell receptor beta chains in this list originate from one sample, sequenced in a study of PD-1 and CTLA-4 blockade in melanoma. Repertoires were generated with immunoSEQ multiplex PCR, while TCRdb's copy carries only in-frame clones and drops some. The sample shows about 16,000 clones, 70% of them seen only once. Sequenced here: CD8+ T cells from peripheral blood, sampled from a patient given anti-PD-1 treatment. These receptors were taken from a human donor with melanoma.

The chain is built from TRBV4-2 and TRBJ2-7; 8 bases agree with TRBD1. After removal of 0 bases from V and 6 bases from J, the junction contained 10 bases not matched to a gene. CDR1 LGHNA and CDR2 YNFKEQ come from the germline V gene. CDR3 length: 16 amino acids. The DNA of the CDR3 is TGTGCCAGCAGCCAAGACCCGGGACAGGATGTGGCCGAGCAGTACTTC. Its translation is CASSQDPGQDVAEQYF.

This clone is classed as medium-sized (0.01 to 0.1%). V and J are TRBV19 and TRBJ1-1, with TRBD1 matching 8 bases. Germline V gives CDR1 LNHDA, CDR2 SQIVND (reference sequence). The CDR3 is 13 residues long. The J segment lost 6 bases and the V segment lost 5 bases, leaving 5 bases of the junction unmatched. DNA for the CDR3: TGTGCCAGTAGTCTTATGACAGGGGCTGAAGCTTTCTTT. Translated, it gives CASSLMTGAEAFF.

The chain carries TRBV9 and TRBJ2-1; D might be TRBD1 (6 bases). V lost 0 bases and J 7 bases, leaving 14 bases between the germline ends. The CDR3 contains 15 residues. Germline CDR1 is SGDLS and CDR2 is YYNGEE. Here the CDR3 DNA reads TGTGCCAGCAGCGTAGTAATGGGGGCCAAGAATGAGCAGTTCTTC. Amino acid sequence: CASSVVMGAKNEQFF.

This clone has more than one count but fewer than ten. This chain uses TRBV27 with TRBJ2-1; 10 bases are a match to TRBD2. This CDR3 has 16 residues. Looked up from germline, CDR1 is MNHEY and CDR2 is SMNVEV (reference sequence). V lost 6 bases, J lost 1 base, and 6 bases stayed unmatched. In DNA form, the CDR3 reads TGTGCCAGCAGGTCTAGCGGGGGCCCTTCCTACAATGAGCAGTTCTTC. Amino acid sequence: CASRSSGGPSYNEQFF.

The V and J genes are TRBV11-3 and TRBJ2-3, with D tentatively TRBD1 or TRBD2 (5 bases each). Trimming cost V 2 bases and J 2 bases, with 11 bases left between them. The CDR3 covers 15 residues. Germline loops: CDR1 SGHNT, CDR2 YENEEA. CDR3 in DNA: TGTGCCAGCAGCTTAAACAGGAGGTCCACAGATACGCAGTATTTT. It is translated as CASSLNRRSTDTQYF.

The chain uses TRBV7-9 and TRBJ2-4; TRBD1 matches 10 bases. The CDR3 contains 14 residues. Per the germline V gene, CDR1 is SEHNR and CDR2 is FQNEAQ (reference sequence). Trimming took 5 bases from V and 8 from J; bases not matched to a gene: 6. The CDR3 loop reads CASSQGQGIDIQYF. CDR3 DNA sequence: TGTGCCAGCAGCCAGGGACAGGGGATCGACATTCAGTACTTC.

For the CDR3, the DNA is TGTGCCAGCAGGGGTTCCCAAGGCTGGGCCGGGGAGCTGTTTTTT. Translated: CASRGSQGWAGELFF. The V gene is TRBV2, the J gene TRBJ2-2; D unclear. Trimming removed 6 bases at V and 6 bases at J, with 17 bases between. Germline V lookup: CDR1 SNHLY, CDR2 FYNNEI. The CDR3 loop spans 15 amino acids.

The rearrangement links TRBV5-5 to TRBJ1-5; 9 bases line up with TRBD1. CDR3 length equals 17 residues. Germline CDR1 is SGHKS and CDR2 is YYEKEE (reference sequence). V trimming: 4 bases; J trimming: 0 bases; junction bases outside the gene matches: 8. CDR3 in amino acids: CASSPGQGRYSNQPQHF. The CDR3 DNA follows: TGTGCCAGCAGCCCGGGACAGGGACGTTATAGCAATCAGCCCCAGCATTTT.

CDR3: CAWSFNQNQPQHF. The CDR3 DNA follows: TGTGCCTGGAGTTTTAATCAAAATCAGCCCCAGCATTTT. The genes are TRBV30 and TRBJ1-5; D ambiguous. Germline V gene data show CDR1 as GTSNPN and CDR2 as SVGIG (reference sequence). V was trimmed by 2 bases and J by 4 bases, leaving 9 bases between them. CDR3 size: 13 residues.